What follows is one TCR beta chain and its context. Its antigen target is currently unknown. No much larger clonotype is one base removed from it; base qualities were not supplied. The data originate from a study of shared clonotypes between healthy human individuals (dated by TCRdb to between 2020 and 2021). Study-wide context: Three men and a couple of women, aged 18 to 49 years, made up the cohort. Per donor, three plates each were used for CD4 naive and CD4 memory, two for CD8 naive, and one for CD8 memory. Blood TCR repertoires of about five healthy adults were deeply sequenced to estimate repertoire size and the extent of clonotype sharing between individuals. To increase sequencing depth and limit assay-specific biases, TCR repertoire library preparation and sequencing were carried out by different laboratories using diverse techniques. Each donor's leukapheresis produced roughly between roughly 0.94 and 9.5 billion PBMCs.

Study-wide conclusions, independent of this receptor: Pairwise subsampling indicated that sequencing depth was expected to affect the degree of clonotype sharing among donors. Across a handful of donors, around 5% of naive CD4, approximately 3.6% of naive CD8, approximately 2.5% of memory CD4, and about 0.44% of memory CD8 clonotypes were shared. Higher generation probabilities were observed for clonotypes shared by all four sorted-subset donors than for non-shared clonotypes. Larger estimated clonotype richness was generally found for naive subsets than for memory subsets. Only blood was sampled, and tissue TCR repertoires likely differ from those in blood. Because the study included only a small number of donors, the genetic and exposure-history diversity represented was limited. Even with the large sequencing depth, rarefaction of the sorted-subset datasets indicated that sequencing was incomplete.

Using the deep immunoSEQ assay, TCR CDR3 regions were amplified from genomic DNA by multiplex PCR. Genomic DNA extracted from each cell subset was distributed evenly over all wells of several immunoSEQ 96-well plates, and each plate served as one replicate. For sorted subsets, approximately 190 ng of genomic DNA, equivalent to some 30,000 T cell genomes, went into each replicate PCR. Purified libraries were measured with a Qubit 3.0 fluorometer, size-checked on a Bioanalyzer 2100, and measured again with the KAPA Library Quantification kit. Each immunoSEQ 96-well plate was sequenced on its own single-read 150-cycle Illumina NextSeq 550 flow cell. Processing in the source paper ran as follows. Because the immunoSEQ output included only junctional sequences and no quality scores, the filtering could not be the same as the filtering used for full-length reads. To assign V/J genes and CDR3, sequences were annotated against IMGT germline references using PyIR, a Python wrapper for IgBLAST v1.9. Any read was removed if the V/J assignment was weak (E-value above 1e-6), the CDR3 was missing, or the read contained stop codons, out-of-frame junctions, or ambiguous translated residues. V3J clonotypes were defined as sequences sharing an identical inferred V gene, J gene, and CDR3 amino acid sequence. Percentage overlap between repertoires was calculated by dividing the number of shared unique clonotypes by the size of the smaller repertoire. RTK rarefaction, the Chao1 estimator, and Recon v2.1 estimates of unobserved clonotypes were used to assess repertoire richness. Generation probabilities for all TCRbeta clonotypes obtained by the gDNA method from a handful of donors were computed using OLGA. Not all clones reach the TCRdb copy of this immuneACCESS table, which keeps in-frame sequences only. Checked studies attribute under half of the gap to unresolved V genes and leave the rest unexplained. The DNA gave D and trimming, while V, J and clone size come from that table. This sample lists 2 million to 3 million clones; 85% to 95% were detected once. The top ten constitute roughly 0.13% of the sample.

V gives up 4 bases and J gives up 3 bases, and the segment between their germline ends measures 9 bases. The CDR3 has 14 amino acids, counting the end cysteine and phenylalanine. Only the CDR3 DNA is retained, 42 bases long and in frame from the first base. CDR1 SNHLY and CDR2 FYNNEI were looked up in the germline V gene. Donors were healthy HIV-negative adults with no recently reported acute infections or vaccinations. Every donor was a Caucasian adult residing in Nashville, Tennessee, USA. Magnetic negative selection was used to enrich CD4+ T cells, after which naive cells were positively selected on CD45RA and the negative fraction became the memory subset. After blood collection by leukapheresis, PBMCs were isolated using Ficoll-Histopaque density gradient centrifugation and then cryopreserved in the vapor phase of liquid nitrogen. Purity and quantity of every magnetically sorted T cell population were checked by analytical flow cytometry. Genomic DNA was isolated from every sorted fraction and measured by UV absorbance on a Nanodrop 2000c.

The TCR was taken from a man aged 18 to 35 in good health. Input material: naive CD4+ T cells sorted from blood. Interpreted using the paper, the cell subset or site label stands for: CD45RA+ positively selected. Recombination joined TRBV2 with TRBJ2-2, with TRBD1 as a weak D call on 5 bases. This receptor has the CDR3 CASSGIGDTGELFF. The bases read TGTGCCAGCAGTGGGATAGGGGACACCGGGGAGCTGTTTTTT.